These T cell receptor beta chains were read from a single sample in a study of vaccination effects on CD4 cells after COVID-19. Method: immunoSEQ multiplex PCR; TCRdb's copy keeps in-frame clones and lacks some. The table records 65,000 to 95,000 clones, around four fifths of them present only once. Their cognate antigens are unknown. Here the sequenced sample was CD4+ T cells from PBMCs cultured with HCoV-OC43 spike peptides, taken after COVID-19 vaccination. Receptor source: a human donor who received a COVID-19 vaccine. CDR3s include the opening cysteine and the closing phenylalanine or tryptophan.

J: TRBJ1-6; V: TRBV28; CDR3: CASSTPGTANSPLHF
J: TRBJ2-3; V: TRBV2; CDR3: CASSEGQKAVDTQYF
J: TRBJ1-1; V: TRBV5-6; CDR3: CASSSFLGQSISTEAFF
J: TRBJ2-5; V: TRBV30; CDR3: CAWSSSGVRETQYF
J: TRBJ1-2; V: TRBV19; CDR3: CASSTRREGSYGYTF
J: TRBJ1-2; V: TRBV5-1; CDR3: CASSFDARQGGYTF
J: TRBJ1-1; V: TRBV14; CDR3: CASSPRVLLNTEAFF
J: TRBJ2-3; V: TRBV7-9; CDR3: CASSLAGADTDTQYF
J: TRBJ1-2; V: TRBV7-2; CDR3: CASSRDGYYGYTF
J: TRBJ2-3; V: TRBV6-2/TRBV6-3; CDR3: CASRPDRTQADTQYF
J: TRBJ1-2; V: TRBV3-1/TRBV3-2; CDR3: CASSQVDWGYTF
J: TRBJ2-3; V: TRBV4-1; CDR3: CASSQQPGEPSDTQYF
J: TRBJ2-2; V: TRBV6-6; CDR3: CASSGPGQGGTGELFF
J: TRBJ1-2; V: TRBV6-6; CDR3: CASRRPGQVNYGYTF
J: TRBJ2-3; V: TRBV7-3; CDR3: CASSLIGWSGTDTQYF
J: TRBJ2-2; V: TRBV5-4; CDR3: CASSSSSGGRSGELFF